Detailed here is one T cell receptor (beta chain). The data were obtained in a study of CD8+ T cells in alopecia areata. On the study more broadly: Tofacitinib ran for 6 to 18 months before 6 months off drug.

The authors extracted RNA and reverse transcribed it into cDNA as the sequencing template. This table comes from immunoSEQ multiplex PCR, and its TCRdb copy is limited to in-frame clones, with some not included. Of 100,000 or so clones in the sample, 50% to 60% were seen once. Described treatment: oral pan-JAK inhibitor, 5-10 mg twice daily. This CDR3 has 14 residues. Germline V gene sequence: CDR1 MNHEY, CDR2 SMNVEV (reference sequence). Deletions cut 5 bases from V and 2 bases from J, with 9 bases between. V gene TRBV27 combines with J gene TRBJ2-2; D might be TRBD2 (6 bases). The sequence was obtained from a human donor with alopecia areata. Here the sequenced sample was CD8+ T cells sorted from blood, taken at approximately week 61, from a patient treated with tofacitinib. CDR3 nucleotide sequence: TGTGCCAGCAGTCAGGGACTTAACACCGGGGAGCTGTTTTTT. This encodes CASSQGLNTGELFF.